This passage covers 9 T cell receptor beta chains from one sample sequenced in a study of cytomegalovirus exposure and HLA in healthy donors. PCR used 60 Vbeta primers and 13 Jbeta primers. The method was immunoSEQ multiplex PCR; TCRdb's version includes in-frame clones alone and lacks a portion of them. Among 50,000 to 55,000 clones listed, about 71% were seen once. Sequencing was carried out using PBMCs. The receptors stem from a woman between 50 and 59 years old in good health and CMV-seropositive.

This CDR3 is CASSLSGGVGYGYTF. CDR3 sequence (DNA): TGTGCCAGCAGTTTAAGCGGGGGAGTCGGGTATGGCTACACCTTC. The chain combines TRBV27 with TRBJ1-2; D is perhaps TRBD1 (5 bases). CDR3 size: 15 residues. V was trimmed by 2 bases and J by 5 bases, leaving 15 bases between them. The germline V gene encodes CDR1 MNHEY and CDR2 SMNVEV (reference sequence).

V and J are TRBV2 and TRBJ2-4, with D tentatively TRBD1 (6 bases). CDR3 length: 15 residues. Germline CDR1 reads SNHLY; CDR2 reads FYNNEI. The V end was cut by 2 bases, the J end by 1 base, with 9 bases between. The CDR3 DNA is TGTGCCAGCAGTGAAACAGGGATCGCCAAAAACATTCAGTACTTC. Residues: CASSETGIAKNIQYF.

V gene TRBV27 combines with J gene TRBJ1-4; no reliable D call. Germline V lookup: CDR1 MNHEY, CDR2 SMNVEV (reference sequence). The CDR3 runs to 16 residues. Trimming cost V 5 bases and J 0 bases, with 13 bases left between them. The CDR3 is CASSGIGLATNEKLFF. The CDR3 coding sequence is TGTGCCAGCAGTGGGATAGGACTTGCAACTAATGAAAAACTGTTTTTT.

The chain links TRBV7-9 to TRBJ1-1, with D unclear. The germline CDR1 and CDR2 sequences are SEHNR and FQNEAQ (reference sequence). With 4 bases removed from V and 1 base from J, the gap between germline ends came to 10 bases. There are 14 residues in the CDR3. CDR3 residues: CASSSEVGNTEAFF. For the CDR3, the DNA is TGTGCCAGCAGCTCCGAAGTCGGGAACACTGAAGCTTTCTTT.

The CDR3 protein is CASSRGRKKYF. The CDR3 nucleotides are TGTGCCAGCAGCCGGGGTCGGAAAAAGTACTTC. The chain couples TRBV5-6 to TRBJ2-5; a weak D match, TRBD2 (5 bases). Germline-derived CDR1 and CDR2 are SGHDT and YYEEEE. The CDR3 runs 11 residues. V lost 4 bases to trimming and J lost 12 bases, with 13 bases between them.

This sequence joins TRBV4-1 and TRBJ2-5, with TRBD1 as a possible D gene (6 bases). V lost 1 base to trimming and J lost 5 bases, with 14 bases between them. Germline CDR1 reads MGHRA; CDR2 reads YSYEKL. CDR3 size: 15 residues. CDR3 DNA: TGCGCCAGCAGCCAAGTAGGGACACAATGGGAGACCCAGTACTTC. Translation: CASSQVGTQWETQYF.

This clone has a handful of counts. The gene calls are TRBV6-7 and TRBJ1-5, with D unclear. TRBV6-7 belongs to the ORF category, with a function that is uncertain. The CDR3 totals 14 residues. The germline V and J ends were trimmed by 9 bases and 6 bases, with 18 bases remaining between them. CDR3 protein: CASLLPGTSQPQHF. The CDR3 coding sequence is TGTGCCAGTCTTCTGCCGGGTACCAGTCAGCCCCAGCATTTT.

This clone came up once. The chain links TRBV27 to TRBJ2-2; 9 positions agree with TRBD1. Germline CDR1 and CDR2: MNHEY and SMNVEV (reference sequence). The length of the CDR3 is 15 residues. J was trimmed by 2 bases and V by 4 bases; bases with no gene match: 2. CDR3 sequence reads: CASSYRGPNTGELFF. DNA for the CDR3: TGTGCCAGCAGTTACAGGGGGCCAAACACCGGGGAGCTGTTTTTT.

This chain uses TRBV7-9 with TRBJ2-4; the match to TRBD2 covers 12 bases. The V segment lost 6 bases and the J segment 3 bases; nucleotides outside the gene matches: 15. Per the germline V gene, CDR1 is SEHNR and CDR2 is FQNEAQ (reference sequence). The CDR3 extends over 19 amino acids. The CDR3 bases are TGTGCCAGCAGTCCCAAGAGACTAGCGGGAGATAAGGACAAAAACATTCAGTACTTC. Protein: CASSPKRLAGDKDKNIQYF.